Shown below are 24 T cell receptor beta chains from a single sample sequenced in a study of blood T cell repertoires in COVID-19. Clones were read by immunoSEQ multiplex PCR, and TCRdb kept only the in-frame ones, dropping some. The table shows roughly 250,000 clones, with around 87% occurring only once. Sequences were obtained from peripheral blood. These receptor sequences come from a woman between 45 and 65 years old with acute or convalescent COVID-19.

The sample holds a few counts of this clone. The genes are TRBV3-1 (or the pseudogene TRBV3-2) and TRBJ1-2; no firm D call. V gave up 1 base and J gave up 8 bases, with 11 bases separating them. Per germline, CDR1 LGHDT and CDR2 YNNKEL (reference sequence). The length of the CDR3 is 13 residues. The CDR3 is CASSQGYESGYTF. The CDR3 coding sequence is TGTGCCAGCAGCCAAGGGTATGAAAGCGGCTACACCTTC.

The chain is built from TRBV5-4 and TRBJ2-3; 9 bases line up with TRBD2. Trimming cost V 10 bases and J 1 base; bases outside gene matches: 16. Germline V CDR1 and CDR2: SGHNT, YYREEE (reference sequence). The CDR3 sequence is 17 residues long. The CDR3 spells CAGGTSSPRSGTDTQYF. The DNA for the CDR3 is TGTGCCGGAGGGACTAGCAGCCCTCGAAGTGGCACAGATACGCAGTATTTT.

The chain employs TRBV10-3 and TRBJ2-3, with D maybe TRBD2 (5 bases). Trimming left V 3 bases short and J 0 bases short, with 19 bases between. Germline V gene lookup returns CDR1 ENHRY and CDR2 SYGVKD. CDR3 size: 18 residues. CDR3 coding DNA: TGTGCCATCAGTGAACCCGGGGTGGGCGGAGCTAGCACAGATACGCAGTATTTT. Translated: CAISEPGVGGASTDTQYF.

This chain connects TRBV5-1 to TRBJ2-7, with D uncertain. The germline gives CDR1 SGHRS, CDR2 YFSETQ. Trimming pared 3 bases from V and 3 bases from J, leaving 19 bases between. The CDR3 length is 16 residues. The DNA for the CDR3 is TGCGCCAGCAGCTCCCTCCCAGACCCGGCGGACTACGAGCAGTACTTC. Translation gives CASSSLPDPADYEQYF.

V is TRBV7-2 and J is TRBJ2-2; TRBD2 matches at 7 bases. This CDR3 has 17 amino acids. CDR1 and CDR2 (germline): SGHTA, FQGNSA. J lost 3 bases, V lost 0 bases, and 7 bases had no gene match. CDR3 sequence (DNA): TGTGCCAGCAGCTTAGCTCTTGGCGGGAGACACACCGGGGAGCTGTTTTTT. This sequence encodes CASSLALGGRHTGELFF.

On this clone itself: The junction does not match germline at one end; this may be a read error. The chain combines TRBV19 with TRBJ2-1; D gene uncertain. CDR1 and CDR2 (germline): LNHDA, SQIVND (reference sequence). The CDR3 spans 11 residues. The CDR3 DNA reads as TGTGCCAGTAACTCCTTCAATGAGCAGTTCTTC. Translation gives CASNSFNEQFF.

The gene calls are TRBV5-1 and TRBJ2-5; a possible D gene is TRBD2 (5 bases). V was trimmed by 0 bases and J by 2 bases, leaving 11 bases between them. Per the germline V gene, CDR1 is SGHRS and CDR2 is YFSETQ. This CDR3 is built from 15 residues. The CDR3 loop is CASSLVGPGQETQYF. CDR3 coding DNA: TGCGCCAGCAGCTTGGTAGGACCGGGGCAAGAGACCCAGTACTTC.

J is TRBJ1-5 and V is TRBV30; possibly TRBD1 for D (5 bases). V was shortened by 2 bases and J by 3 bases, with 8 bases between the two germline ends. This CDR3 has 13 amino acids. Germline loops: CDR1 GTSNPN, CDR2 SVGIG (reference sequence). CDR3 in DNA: TGTGCCTGGAGTCAACAGGTCAATCAGCCCCAGCATTTT. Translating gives CAWSQQVNQPQHF.

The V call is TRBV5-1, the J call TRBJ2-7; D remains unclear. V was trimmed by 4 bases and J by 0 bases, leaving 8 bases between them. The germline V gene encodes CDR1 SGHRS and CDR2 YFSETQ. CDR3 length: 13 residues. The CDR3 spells CASSTTASYEQYF. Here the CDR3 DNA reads TGCGCCAGCAGCACCACAGCCTCCTACGAGCAGTACTTC.

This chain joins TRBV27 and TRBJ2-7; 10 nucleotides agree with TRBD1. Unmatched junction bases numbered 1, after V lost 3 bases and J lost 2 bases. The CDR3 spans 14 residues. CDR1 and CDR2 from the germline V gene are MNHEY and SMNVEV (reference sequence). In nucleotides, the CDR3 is TGTGCCAGCAGTTTGACAGGGGGCCCCTACGAGCAGTACTTC. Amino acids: CASSLTGGPYEQYF.

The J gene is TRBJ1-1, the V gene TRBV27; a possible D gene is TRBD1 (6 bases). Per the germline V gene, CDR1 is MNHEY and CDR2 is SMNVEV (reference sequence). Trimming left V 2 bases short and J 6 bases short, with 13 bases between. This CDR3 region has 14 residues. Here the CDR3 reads CASSLGQLGAEAFF. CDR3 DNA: TGTGCCAGCAGTTTAGGACAGTTGGGGGCTGAAGCTTTCTTT.

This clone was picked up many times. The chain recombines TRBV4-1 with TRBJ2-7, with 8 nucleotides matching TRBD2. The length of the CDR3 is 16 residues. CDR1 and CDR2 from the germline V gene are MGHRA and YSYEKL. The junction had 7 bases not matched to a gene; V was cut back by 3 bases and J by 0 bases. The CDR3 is CASSQPLAESSYEQYF. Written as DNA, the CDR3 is TGCGCCAGCAGCCAGCCACTAGCGGAGTCCTCCTACGAGCAGTACTTC.

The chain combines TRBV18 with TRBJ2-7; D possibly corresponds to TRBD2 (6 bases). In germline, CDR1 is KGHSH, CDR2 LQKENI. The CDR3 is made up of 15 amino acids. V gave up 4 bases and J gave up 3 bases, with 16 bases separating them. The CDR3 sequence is CASSRRDASNYEQYF. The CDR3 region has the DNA TGTGCCAGCTCACGGAGGGACGCTAGTAACTACGAGCAGTACTTC.

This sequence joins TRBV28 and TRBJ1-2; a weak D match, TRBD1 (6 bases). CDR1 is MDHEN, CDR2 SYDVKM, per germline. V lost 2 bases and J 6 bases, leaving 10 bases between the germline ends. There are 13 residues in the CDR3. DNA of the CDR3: TGTGCCAGCAGTTTAACAGGGTATAATGGCTACACCTTC. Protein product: CASSLTGYNGYTF.

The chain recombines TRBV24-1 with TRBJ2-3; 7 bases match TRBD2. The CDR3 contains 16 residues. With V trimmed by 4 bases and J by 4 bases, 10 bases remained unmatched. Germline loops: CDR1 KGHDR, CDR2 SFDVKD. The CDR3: CATSDHRGDSADTQYF. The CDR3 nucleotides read TGTGCCACCAGTGACCACCGGGGGGACTCCGCAGATACGCAGTATTTT.

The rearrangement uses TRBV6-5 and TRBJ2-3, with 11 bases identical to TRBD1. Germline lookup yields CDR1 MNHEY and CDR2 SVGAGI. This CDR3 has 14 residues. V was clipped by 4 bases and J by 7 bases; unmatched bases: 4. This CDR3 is CASSSGTGGNTQYF. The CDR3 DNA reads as TGTGCCAGCAGTTCCGGGACAGGGGGGAATACGCAGTATTTT.

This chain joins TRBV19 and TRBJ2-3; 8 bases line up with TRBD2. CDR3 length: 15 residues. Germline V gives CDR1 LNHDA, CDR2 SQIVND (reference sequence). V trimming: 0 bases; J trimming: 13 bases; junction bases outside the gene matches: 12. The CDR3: CASSIESSGRARKYF. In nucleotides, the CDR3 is TGTGCCAGTAGTATAGAATCCAGCGGGAGAGCTAGGAAGTATTTT.

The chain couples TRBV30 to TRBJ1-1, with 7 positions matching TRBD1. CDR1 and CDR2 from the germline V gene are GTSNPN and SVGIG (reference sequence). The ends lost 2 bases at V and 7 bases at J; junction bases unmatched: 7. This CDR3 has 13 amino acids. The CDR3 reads CAWSRMDRLEAFF. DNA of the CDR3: TGTGCCTGGAGTCGGATGGACAGGCTTGAAGCTTTCTTT.

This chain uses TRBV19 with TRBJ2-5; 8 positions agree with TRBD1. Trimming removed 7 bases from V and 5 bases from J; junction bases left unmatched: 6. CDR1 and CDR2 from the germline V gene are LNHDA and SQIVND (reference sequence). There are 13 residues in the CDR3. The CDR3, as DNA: TGTGCCAGTAACGACAGGGGTGGGGAGACCCAGTACTTC. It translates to CASNDRGGETQYF.

DNA for the CDR3: TGTGCCAGCAGTGAGTCGTCGGCTAACTATGGCTACACCTTC. Its protein product is CASSESSANYGYTF. The genes are TRBV6-4 and TRBJ1-2; no reliable D call. Trimming stripped 3 bases from V and 0 bases from J, with 8 bases between. This CDR3 has 14 residues. Looked up from germline, CDR1 is MRHNA and CDR2 is SNTAGT.

The CDR3 nucleotides are TGTGCCAGCAGTGAATTTTCGAGGCGGCACCAAGAGACCCAGTACTTC. Translating it yields CASSEFSRRHQETQYF. The J gene is TRBJ2-5, the V gene TRBV6-1; D remains unclear. CDR3 length: 16 amino acids. Germline CDR1 and CDR2: MNHNS and SASEGT. The V and J ends lost 2 bases and 0 bases respectively, with 13 bases between them.

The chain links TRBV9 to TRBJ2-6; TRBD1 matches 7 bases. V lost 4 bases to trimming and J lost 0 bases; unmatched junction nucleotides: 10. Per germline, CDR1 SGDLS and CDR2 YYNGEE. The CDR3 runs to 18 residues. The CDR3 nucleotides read TGTGCCAGCAGCCCCCGACAGGGACACCCCTCTGGGGCCAACGTCCTGACTTTC. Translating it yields CASSPRQGHPSGANVLTF.

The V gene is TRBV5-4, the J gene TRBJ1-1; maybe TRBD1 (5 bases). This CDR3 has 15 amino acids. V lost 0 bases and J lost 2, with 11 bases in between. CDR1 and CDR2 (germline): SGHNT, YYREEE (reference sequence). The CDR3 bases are TGTGCCAGCAGCTTGGGGCAGGGAGGTAACACTGAAGCTTTCTTT. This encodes CASSLGQGGNTEAFF.

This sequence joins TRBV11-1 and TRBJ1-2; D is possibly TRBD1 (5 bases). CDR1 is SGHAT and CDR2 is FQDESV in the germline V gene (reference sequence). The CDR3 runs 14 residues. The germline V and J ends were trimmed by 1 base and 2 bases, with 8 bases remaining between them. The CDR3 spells CASSLVPGNYGYTF. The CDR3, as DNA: TGTGCCAGCAGCTTAGTTCCAGGGAACTATGGCTACACCTTC.